These 32 T cell receptor beta chains came from one sample sequenced in a study of cytomegalovirus exposure and HLA in healthy donors. Profiled with immunoSEQ multiplex PCR; TCRdb holds only in-frame clones, not every one. The data hold about 56,000 clones, with around nine tenths observed a single time. The sample consisted of PBMCs. The receptors come from a man younger than 35 in good health and CMV-seronegative.

This chain uses TRBV19 with TRBJ2-1; 11 bases are shared with TRBD2. The V segment lost 6 bases and the J segment 8 bases; nucleotides outside the gene matches: 15. CDR3 size: 17 residues. Germline lookup yields CDR1 LNHDA and CDR2 SQIVND (reference sequence). The CDR3 coding sequence is TGTGCCAGTAGAACCGGACTAGCGGGTTCCAGGGGGGATGAGCAGTTCTTC. It yields the protein CASRTGLAGSRGDEQFF. The complete variable domain, with remaining parts taken from reference TRBV19 and TRBJ2-1, reads DGGITQSPKYLFRKEGQNVTLSCEQNLNHDAMYWYRQDPGQGLRLIYYSQIVNDFQKGDIAEGYSVSREKKESFPLTVTSAQKNPTAFYLCASRTGLAGSRGDEQFFGPGTRLTVL.

The chain employs TRBV29-1 and TRBJ2-5, with 8 bases aligning to TRBD2. Per the germline V gene, CDR1 is SQVTM and CDR2 is ANQGSEA. The CDR3 length is 14 residues. The V segment lost 7 bases and the J segment 2 bases; nucleotides outside the gene matches: 9. The CDR3 nucleotides read TGCAGCGGGGTGGGCGGGAGGTTGCAAGAGACCCAGTACTTC. It translates to CSGVGGRLQETQYF.

The chain has TRBV28 and TRBJ1-1; D is unresolved. This CDR3 spans 14 amino acids. Germline CDR1 is MDHEN and CDR2 is SYDVKM. Trimming took 6 bases from V and 0 from J, leaving 11 bases between them. In DNA form, the CDR3 reads TGTGCCAGCAGCCTCCTTGGCATGAACACTGAAGCTTTCTTT. This translates into CASSLLGMNTEAFF. The whole variable domain, remainder taken from reference TRBV28 and TRBJ1-1, is DVKVTQSSRYLVKRTGEKVFLECVQDMDHENMFWYRQDPGLGLRLIYFSYDVKMKEKGDIPEGYSVSREKKERFSLILESASTNQTSMYLCASSLLGMNTEAFFGQGTRLTVV.

This clone was detected only a few times. This sequence joins TRBV6-4 and TRBJ2-2; the D is unclear. The V gene lost 3 bases and the J gene lost 3 bases, with 5 bases spanning the gap. The CDR3 has 13 amino acids. Germline V gene sequence: CDR1 MRHNA, CDR2 SNTAGT. CDR3 bases: TGTGCCAGCAGTGAAGGAGACACCGGGGAGCTGTTTTTT. Residues: CASSEGDTGELFF.

The table lists this clone with a count of one. The rearrangement uses TRBV27 and TRBJ2-5; the D is unclear. This CDR3 has 12 amino acids. CDR1 and CDR2 (germline): MNHEY, SMNVEV (reference sequence). Trimming took 2 bases from V and 5 from J, leaving 6 bases between them. CDR3 residues: CASSLPGETQYF. The CDR3 DNA is TGTGCCAGCAGTTTACCCGGGGAGACCCAGTACTTC.

DNA of the CDR3: TGTGCCAGTAGTCGACTAGCGGGATTCAACGAGCAGTACTTC. It is translated as CASSRLAGFNEQYF. This chain joins TRBV19 and TRBJ2-7; TRBD2 aligns across 11 bases. Germline trimming cut 5 bases from V and 5 bases from J; bases unmatched to any gene: 5. Germline CDR1 is LNHDA and CDR2 is SQIVND (reference sequence). The CDR3 has 14 residues.

The chain is built from TRBV27 and TRBJ2-1, with 15 bases matching TRBD2. Germline CDR1 reads MNHEY; CDR2 reads SMNVEV (reference sequence). V shed 7 bases and J 7 bases; nucleotides not matched to a gene: 5. This CDR3 has 15 amino acids. Here the CDR3 DNA reads TGTGCCAGCACTACCGGGACTAGCGGGAGGAATGAGCAGTTCTTC. This sequence encodes CASTTGTSGRNEQFF.

The chain recombines TRBV11-2 with TRBJ2-1, with TRBD1 matching 7 bases. The CDR3 is 15 residues long. V trimming: 4 bases; J trimming: 8 bases; junction bases outside the gene matches: 11. Germline CDR1 is SGHAT and CDR2 is FQNNGV. The CDR3 here is CASSSHRGPHHEQFF. The CDR3 DNA reads as TGTGCCAGCAGCTCCCACAGGGGCCCACACCATGAGCAGTTCTTC. The whole variable domain, filled in from reference TRBV11-2 and TRBJ2-1, reads EAGVAQSPRYKIIEKRQSVAFWCNPISGHATLYWYQQILGQGPKLLIQFQNNGVVDDSQLPKDRFSAERLKGVDSTLKIQPAKLEDSAVYLCASSSHRGPHHEQFFGPGTRLTVL.

This clone came up a few times. CDR3 sequence: CASSIPRSGTYNEQFF. CDR3 coding DNA: TGTGCCAGCAGTATACCCCGGAGTGGAACCTACAATGAGCAGTTCTTC. The J gene is TRBJ2-1, the V gene TRBV27; D gene unclear. The germline V gene has CDR1 MNHEY and CDR2 SMNVEV (reference sequence). This CDR3 is 16 amino acids long. V was cut by 5 bases and J by 2 bases, with 16 bases left in between.

The chain recombines TRBV5-1 with TRBJ1-1, with 8 bases matching TRBD1. The V gene's germline CDR1 is SGHRS and CDR2 YFSETQ. J was trimmed by 10 bases and V by 1 base; bases with no gene match: 3. The CDR3 has 12 amino acids. CDR3 residues: CASSLSGGAAFF. CDR3 DNA: TGCGCCAGCAGCTTGTCAGGGGGCGCAGCTTTCTTT.

The rearrangement uses TRBV7-2 and TRBJ1-4; 7 positions agree with TRBD1. The CDR3 has 13 amino acids. J gave up 7 bases and V 4 bases, and 3 bases lay outside the gene matches. Germline lookup yields CDR1 SGHTA and CDR2 FQGNSA. CDR3 loop: CASSYQGGEKLFF. DNA for the CDR3: TGTGCCAGCAGCTACCAGGGGGGTGAAAAACTGTTTTTT.

The chain carries TRBV6-6 and TRBJ1-1; TRBD1 matches 8 bases. The germline V gene encodes CDR1 MNHNY and CDR2 SVGAGI (reference sequence). This CDR3 is 15 amino acids long. V lost 2 bases, J lost 6 bases, and 8 bases stayed unmatched. This chain's CDR3 is CASSYEGTGMPEAFF. The CDR3 DNA sequence: TGTGCCAGCAGTTACGAGGGGACAGGTATGCCTGAAGCTTTCTTT.

V gene TRBV6-6 combines with J gene TRBJ1-4, with a tentative D call TRBD1 (5 bases). The CDR3 covers 14 residues. Trimming left V 4 bases short and J 7 bases short, with 13 bases between. Germline V lookup: CDR1 MNHNY, CDR2 SVGAGI (reference sequence). The chain's CDR3 is CASSSDSVTEKLFF. The DNA for the CDR3 is TGTGCCAGCAGTTCCGACAGTGTGACTGAAAAACTGTTTTTT.

The chain combines TRBV19 with TRBJ2-4; 8 bases line up with TRBD2. Trimming took 6 bases from V and 4 from J; bases not matched to a gene: 11. The CDR3 contains 16 residues. Per the germline V gene, CDR1 is LNHDA and CDR2 is SQIVND (reference sequence). DNA for the CDR3: TGTGCCAGTAGACGGGACGGCGGGAGGTTAAAAAACATTCAGTACTTC. This encodes CASRRDGGRLKNIQYF. The variable domain in full, with the rest retrieved from reference TRBV19 and TRBJ2-4, is DGGITQSPKYLFRKEGQNVTLSCEQNLNHDAMYWYRQDPGQGLRLIYYSQIVNDFQKGDIAEGYSVSREKKESFPLTVTSAQKNPTAFYLCASRRDGGRLKNIQYFGAGTRLSVL.

This clone was recorded only once. The rearrangement uses TRBV21-1 and TRBJ2-3; the table assigns TRBD2, which was not confirmed against the DNA. TRBV21-1 is a listed pseudogene. The CDR3 runs 18 residues. CDR3 bases: TGTGCCAGCAGCATGACTAGCGGGAGAGGTTGGAATACAGATACGCAGTATTTT. Its protein product is CASSMTSGRGWNTDTQYF.

The V and J genes are TRBV7-9 and TRBJ2-5; D may be TRBD1 (6 bases). The J call may be in error: the DNA end matches TRBJ2-7 better. The CDR3 has 14 residues. Germline loops: CDR1 SEHNR, CDR2 FQNEAQ (reference sequence). The CDR3 is CASSLAGGGYEQYF. Written as DNA, the CDR3 is TGTGCCAGCAGCTTAGCAGGGGGTGGCTACGAGCAGTACTTC.

The chain links TRBV5-4 to TRBJ2-2; tentative D call: TRBD1 (5 bases). Per the germline V gene, CDR1 is SGHNT and CDR2 is YYREEE (reference sequence). V was clipped by 1 base and J by 0 bases, with 7 bases between them. The CDR3 consists of 15 residues. The CDR3 coding sequence is TGTGCCAGCAGCTTGTGGGGCGCGAACACCGGGGAGCTGTTTTTT. It is translated as CASSLWGANTGELFF. Full variable domain (rest looked up from reference TRBV5-4 and TRBJ2-2): ETGVTQSPTHLIKTRGQQVTLRCSSQSGHNTVSWYQQALGQGPQFIFQYYREEENGRGNFPPRFSGLQFPNYSSELNVNALELDDSALYLCASSLWGANTGELFFGEGSRLTVL.

The chain combines TRBV6-4 with TRBJ1-2, with TRBD1 matching over 7 bases. With V trimmed by 4 bases and J by 6 bases, 5 bases remained unmatched. The CDR3 runs to 13 residues. Germline loops: CDR1 MRHNA, CDR2 SNTAGT. The CDR3, as DNA: TGTGCCAGCAGTGCCTCAGGGGGACATGGCTACACCTTC. Translated: CASSASGGHGYTF.

The rearrangement links TRBV14 to TRBJ2-1; possibly TRBD2 for D (5 bases). Deletions cut 4 bases from V and 8 bases from J, with 15 bases between. Germline CDR1 SGHDN, CDR2 FVKESK. The CDR3 is made up of 14 amino acids. CDR3 DNA: TGTGCCAGCAGCCGGAATCGAGGGAACGATGAGCAGTTCTTC. Its translation is CASSRNRGNDEQFF.

This chain connects TRBV10-3 to TRBJ1-4; D call uncertain. Between the trimmed V and J ends, which lost 3 bases and 7 bases, there was a span of 15 bases. Germline-derived CDR1 and CDR2 are ENHRY and SYGVKD. This CDR3 spans 15 amino acids. DNA of the CDR3: TGTGCCATCAGTGATGAGCGGAGGGTATCTGAAAAACTGTTTTTT. This translates into CAISDERRVSEKLFF.

V and J are TRBV7-2 and TRBJ1-1; the match to TRBD1 covers 7 bases. The CDR3 is 14 residues long. The germline gives CDR1 SGHTA, CDR2 FQGNSA. V trimming: 4 bases; J trimming: 4 bases; junction bases outside the gene matches: 6. CDR3 nucleotides: TGTGCCAGCAGCTCTACAGGGGAACCCACTGAAGCTTTCTTT. Its protein product is CASSSTGEPTEAFF.

The gene calls are TRBV14 and TRBJ2-7, with D tentatively TRBD2 (5 bases). Per germline, CDR1 SGHDN and CDR2 FVKESK. The V and J ends lost 4 bases and 3 bases respectively, with 16 bases between them. There are 15 residues in the CDR3. CDR3 sequence reads: CASSPPGKRDYEQYF. The CDR3 DNA reads TGTGCCAGCAGCCCCCCCGGGAAACGAGACTACGAGCAGTACTTC.

The CDR3 sequence: CASGTSGRHYEQYF. In DNA, the CDR3 is TGTGCCAGCGGGACTAGCGGGAGACACTACGAGCAGTACTTC. V gene TRBV2 combines with J gene TRBJ2-7; TRBD2 aligns across 14 bases. After removal of 8 bases from V and 3 bases from J, the junction contained 3 bases not matched to a gene. The CDR3 has 14 residues. The germline CDR1 and CDR2 sequences are SNHLY and FYNNEI.

The count of this clone is one. This sequence joins TRBV11-3 and TRBJ2-7; 7 positions agree with TRBD1. Germline trimming cut 5 bases from V and 5 bases from J; bases unmatched to any gene: 6. Germline V gene sequence: CDR1 SGHNT, CDR2 YENEEA. This CDR3 is built from 13 residues. The CDR3 DNA reads as TGTGCCAGCAGCCTATACAGGGGCCACGAGCAGTACTTC. Residues: CASSLYRGHEQYF.

This clone appeared a single time. This same CDR3 is encoded by further DNA sequences in the sample. The gene calls are TRBV27 and TRBJ1-1; TRBD1 matches 7 bases. Germline V gives CDR1 MNHEY, CDR2 SMNVEV (reference sequence). The CDR3 is made up of 14 amino acids. The V gene end was trimmed by 6 bases and the J gene end by 1 base; junction bases not matched to a gene: 5. In DNA form, the CDR3 reads TGTGCCAGCAGCCCTGGGACAGCGAACACTGAAGCTTTCTTT. Protein: CASSPGTANTEAFF.

The rearrangement joins TRBV7-2 to TRBJ2-1; no firm D call. Per germline, CDR1 SGHTA and CDR2 FQGNSA. Trimming took 5 bases from V and 0 from J, leaving 11 bases between them. The CDR3 extends over 15 amino acids. The CDR3 DNA reads as TGTGCCAGCAGCGTTCTTAGTTTCTCCTACAATGAGCAGTTCTTC. Its translation: CASSVLSFSYNEQFF.

This chain joins TRBV29-1 and TRBJ1-1; 10 bases map to TRBD1. This CDR3 contains 15 residues. The germline CDR1 and CDR2 sequences are SQVTM and ANQGSEA. J was trimmed by 1 base and V by 4 bases; bases with no gene match: 6. CDR3 DNA sequence: TGCAGCGTTGCCCTGACAGGGGGCGCGAACACTGAAGCTTTCTTT. Protein product: CSVALTGGANTEAFF. The variable domain in full, with the rest retrieved from reference TRBV29-1 and TRBJ1-1, is SAVISQKPSRDICQRGTSLTIQCQVDSQVTMMFWYRQQPGQSLTLIATANQGSEATYESGFVIDKFPISRPNLTFSTLTVSNMSPEDSSIYLCSVALTGGANTEAFFGQGTRLTVV.

The chain recombines TRBV29-1 with TRBJ2-7, with D maybe TRBD1 (6 bases). This CDR3 has 13 amino acids. Trimming removed 3 bases at V and 0 bases at J, with 9 bases between. Germline lookup yields CDR1 SQVTM and CDR2 ANQGSEA. CDR3 amino acids: CSVEDRASYEQYF. Written as DNA, the CDR3 is TGCAGCGTTGAGGACAGAGCCTCCTACGAGCAGTACTTC.

The chain carries TRBV14 and TRBJ2-7; 8 nucleotides align to TRBD2. V shed 6 bases and J 4 bases; nucleotides not matched to a gene: 8. This CDR3 is 14 amino acids long. Germline loops: CDR1 SGHDN, CDR2 FVKESK. CDR3 in amino acids: CASRRGGGIYEQYF. The CDR3 region has the DNA TGTGCCAGCAGACGGGGGGGCGGGATATACGAGCAGTACTTC.

The chain joins TRBV19 to TRBJ2-3, with 11 bases aligning to TRBD2. V trimming: 2 bases; J trimming: 3 bases; junction bases outside the gene matches: 4. This CDR3 is built from 16 residues. CDR1 and CDR2 (germline): LNHDA, SQIVND (reference sequence). CDR3: CASSILAGGLTDTQYF. In DNA form, the CDR3 reads TGTGCCAGTAGTATACTAGCGGGAGGACTAACAGATACGCAGTATTTT.

V and J are TRBV28 and TRBJ1-1; D gene unclear. The CDR3 is 13 residues long. The germline V gene has CDR1 MDHEN and CDR2 SYDVKM. With 5 bases removed from V and 4 bases from J, the gap between germline ends came to 11 bases. The CDR3 region is CASSVVPGTEAFF. The CDR3 DNA follows: TGTGCCAGCAGTGTCGTCCCCGGCACTGAAGCTTTCTTT.

The V gene is TRBV9, the J gene TRBJ2-7, with 9 bases that match TRBD2. V gave up 0 bases and J gave up 5 bases; unmatched junction bases: 3. The germline gives CDR1 SGDLS, CDR2 YYNGEE. This CDR3 comprises 14 residues. The CDR3 loop is CASSVGLADNEQYF. CDR3 DNA sequence: TGTGCCAGCAGCGTAGGACTAGCGGACAACGAGCAGTACTTC.